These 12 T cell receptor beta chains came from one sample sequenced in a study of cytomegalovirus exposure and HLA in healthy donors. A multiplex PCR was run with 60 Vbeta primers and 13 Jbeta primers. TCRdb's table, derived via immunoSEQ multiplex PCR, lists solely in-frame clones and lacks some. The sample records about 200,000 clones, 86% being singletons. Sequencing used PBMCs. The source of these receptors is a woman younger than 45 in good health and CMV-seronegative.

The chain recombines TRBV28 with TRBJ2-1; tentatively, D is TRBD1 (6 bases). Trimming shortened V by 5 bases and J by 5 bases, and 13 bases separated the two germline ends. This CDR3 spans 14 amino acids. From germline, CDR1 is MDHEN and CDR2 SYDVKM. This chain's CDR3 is CASSKTGTNNEQFF. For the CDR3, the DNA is TGTGCCAGCAGTAAAACAGGGACAAACAATGAGCAGTTCTTC. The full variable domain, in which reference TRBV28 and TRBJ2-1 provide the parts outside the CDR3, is DVKVTQSSRYLVKRTGEKVFLECVQDMDHENMFWYRQDPGLGLRLIYFSYDVKMKEKGDIPEGYSVSREKKERFSLILESASTNQTSMYLCASSKTGTNNEQFFGPGTRLTVL.

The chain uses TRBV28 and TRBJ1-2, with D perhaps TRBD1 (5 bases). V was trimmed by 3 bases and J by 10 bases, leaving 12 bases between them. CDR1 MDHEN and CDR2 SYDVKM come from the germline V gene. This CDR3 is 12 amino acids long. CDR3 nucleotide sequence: TGTGCCAGCAGTTTGGGTGAAGGGGTCTACACCTTC. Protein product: CASSLGEGVYTF.

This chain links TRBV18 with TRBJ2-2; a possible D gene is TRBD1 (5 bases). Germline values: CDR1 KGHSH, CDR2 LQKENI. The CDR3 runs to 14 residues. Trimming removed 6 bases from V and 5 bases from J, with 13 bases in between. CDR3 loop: CASSQEKGTGELFF. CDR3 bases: TGTGCCAGCTCCCAGGAGAAGGGGACCGGGGAGCTGTTTTTT.

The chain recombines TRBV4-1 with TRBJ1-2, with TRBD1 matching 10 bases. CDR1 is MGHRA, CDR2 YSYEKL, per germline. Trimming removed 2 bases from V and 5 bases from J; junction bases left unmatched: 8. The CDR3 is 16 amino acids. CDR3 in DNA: TGCGCCAGCAGCCAACCCGGGACAGGGGCTCGATATGGCTACACCTTC. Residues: CASSQPGTGARYGYTF.

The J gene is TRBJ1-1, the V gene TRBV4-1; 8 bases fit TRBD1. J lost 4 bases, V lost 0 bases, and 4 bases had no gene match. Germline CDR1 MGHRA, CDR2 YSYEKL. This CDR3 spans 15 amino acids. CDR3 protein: CASSQDPTGGTEAFF. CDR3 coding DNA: TGCGCCAGCAGCCAAGATCCTACAGGGGGCACTGAAGCTTTCTTT.

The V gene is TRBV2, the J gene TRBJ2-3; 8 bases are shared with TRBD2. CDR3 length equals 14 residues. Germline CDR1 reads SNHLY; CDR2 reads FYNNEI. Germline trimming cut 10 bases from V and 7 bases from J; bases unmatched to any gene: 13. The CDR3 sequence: CATSSGGSGNTQYF. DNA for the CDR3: TGTGCCACCTCCTCCGGGGGTAGCGGGAATACGCAGTATTTT.

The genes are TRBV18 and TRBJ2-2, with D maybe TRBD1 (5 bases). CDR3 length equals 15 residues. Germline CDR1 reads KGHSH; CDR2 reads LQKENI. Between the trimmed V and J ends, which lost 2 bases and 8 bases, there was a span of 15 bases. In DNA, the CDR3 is TGTGCCAGCTCACCAATCTTCGAAGCAGGGGGGGAGCTGTTTTTT. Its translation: CASSPIFEAGGELFF.

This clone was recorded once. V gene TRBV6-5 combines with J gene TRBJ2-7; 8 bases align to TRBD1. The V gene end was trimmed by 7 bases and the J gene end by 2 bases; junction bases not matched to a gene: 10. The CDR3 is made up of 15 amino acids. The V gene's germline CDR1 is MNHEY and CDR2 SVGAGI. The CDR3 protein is CASTGQGILPYEQYF. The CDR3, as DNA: TGTGCCAGCACCGGACAGGGTATCCTTCCCTACGAGCAGTACTTC.

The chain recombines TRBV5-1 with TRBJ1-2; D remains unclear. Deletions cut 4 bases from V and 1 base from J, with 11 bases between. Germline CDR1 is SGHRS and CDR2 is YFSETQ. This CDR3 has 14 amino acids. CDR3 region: CASSINPGNYGYTF. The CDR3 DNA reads TGCGCCAGCAGCATAAACCCGGGTAACTATGGCTACACCTTC.

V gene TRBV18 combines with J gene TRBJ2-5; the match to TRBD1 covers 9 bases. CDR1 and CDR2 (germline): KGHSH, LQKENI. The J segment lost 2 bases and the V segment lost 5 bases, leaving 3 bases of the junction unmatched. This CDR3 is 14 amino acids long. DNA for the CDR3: TGTGCCAGCTCAGAAGGGACAGGGCAAGAGACCCAGTACTTC. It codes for CASSEGTGQETQYF.

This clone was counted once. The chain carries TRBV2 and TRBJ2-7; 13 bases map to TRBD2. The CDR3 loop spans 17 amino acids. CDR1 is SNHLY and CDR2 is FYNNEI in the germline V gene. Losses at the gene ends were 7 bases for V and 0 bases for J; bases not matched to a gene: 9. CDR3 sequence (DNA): TGTGCCAGCATCTCAGGACTAGCGGGGGATAGCTCCTACGAGCAGTACTTC. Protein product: CASISGLAGDSSYEQYF.

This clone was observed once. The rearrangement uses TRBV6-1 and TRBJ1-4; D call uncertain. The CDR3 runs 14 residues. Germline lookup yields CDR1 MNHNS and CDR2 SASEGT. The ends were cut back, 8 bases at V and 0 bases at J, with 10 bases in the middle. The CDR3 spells CASLAAATNEKLFF. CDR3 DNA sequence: TGTGCCAGCCTTGCCGCAGCAACTAATGAAAAACTGTTTTTT.